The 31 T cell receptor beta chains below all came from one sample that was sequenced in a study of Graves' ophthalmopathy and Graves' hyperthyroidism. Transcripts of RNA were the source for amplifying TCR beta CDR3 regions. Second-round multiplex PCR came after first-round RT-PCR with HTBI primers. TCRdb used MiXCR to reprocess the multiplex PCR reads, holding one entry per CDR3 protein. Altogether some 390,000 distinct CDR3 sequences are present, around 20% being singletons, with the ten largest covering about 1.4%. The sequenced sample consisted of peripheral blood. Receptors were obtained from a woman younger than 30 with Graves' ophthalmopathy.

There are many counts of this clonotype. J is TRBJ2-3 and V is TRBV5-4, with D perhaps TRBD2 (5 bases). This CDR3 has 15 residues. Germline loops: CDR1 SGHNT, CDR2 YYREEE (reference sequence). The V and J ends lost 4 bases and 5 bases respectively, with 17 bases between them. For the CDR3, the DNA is TGTGCCAGCAGCCGGTCGGCCGGAGAGGGAGATACGCAGTATTTT. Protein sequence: CASSRSAGEGDTQYF.

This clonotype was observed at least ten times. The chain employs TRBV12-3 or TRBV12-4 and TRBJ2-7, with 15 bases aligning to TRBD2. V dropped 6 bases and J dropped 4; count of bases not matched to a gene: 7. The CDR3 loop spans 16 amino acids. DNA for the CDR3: TGTGCCAGCAGACGGGGACTAGCGGGGGGAAAATACGAGCAGTACTTC. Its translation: CASRRGLAGGKYEQYF.

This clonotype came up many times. CDR3: CASKILDTLANYGYTF. The CDR3 DNA follows: TGTGCCAGCAAGATTCTCGACACTTTAGCTAACTATGGCTACACCTTC. The rearrangement joins TRBV6-5 to TRBJ1-2; D is undetermined. CDR3 length: 16 residues. Trimming stripped 7 bases from V and 0 bases from J, with 18 bases between. Germline CDR1 MNHEY, CDR2 SVGAGI.

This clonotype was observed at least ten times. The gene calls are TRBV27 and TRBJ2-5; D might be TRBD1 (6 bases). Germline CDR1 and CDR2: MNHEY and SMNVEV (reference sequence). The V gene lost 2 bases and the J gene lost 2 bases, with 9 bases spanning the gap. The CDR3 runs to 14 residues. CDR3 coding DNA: TGTGCCAGCAGTTTACAGGGGAGACAAGAGACCCAGTACTTC. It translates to CASSLQGRQETQYF.

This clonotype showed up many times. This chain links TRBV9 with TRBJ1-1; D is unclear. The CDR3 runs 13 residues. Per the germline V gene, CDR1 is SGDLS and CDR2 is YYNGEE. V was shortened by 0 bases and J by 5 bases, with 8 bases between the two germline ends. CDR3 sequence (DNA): TGTGCCAGCAGCGTAGAGGGAGCAACTGAAGCTTTCTTT. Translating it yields CASSVEGATEAFF.

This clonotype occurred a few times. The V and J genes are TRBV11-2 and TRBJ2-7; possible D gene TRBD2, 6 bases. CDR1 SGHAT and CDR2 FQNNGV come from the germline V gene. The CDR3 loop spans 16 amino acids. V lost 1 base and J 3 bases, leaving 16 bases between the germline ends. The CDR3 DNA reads TGTGCCAGCAGCTTAGTGGGGGGTTTAGCTCTCTACGAGCAGTACTTC. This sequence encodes CASSLVGGLALYEQYF. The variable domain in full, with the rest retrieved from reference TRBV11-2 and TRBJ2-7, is EAGVAQSPRYKIIEKRQSVAFWCNPISGHATLYWYQQILGQGPKLLIQFQNNGVVDDSQLPKDRFSAERLKGVDSTLKIQPAKLEDSAVYLCASSLVGGLALYEQYFGPGTRLTVT.

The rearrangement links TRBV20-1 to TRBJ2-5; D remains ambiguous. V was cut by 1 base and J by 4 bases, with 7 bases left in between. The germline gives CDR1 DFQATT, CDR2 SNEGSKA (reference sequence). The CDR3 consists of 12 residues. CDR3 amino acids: CSARVRGETQYF. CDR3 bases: TGCAGTGCTAGAGTGCGAGGAGAGACCCAGTACTTC.

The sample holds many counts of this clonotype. CDR3 sequence reads: CASTGQGSSGNTIYF. For the CDR3, the DNA is TGTGCCAGCACCGGCCAGGGATCCTCTGGAAACACCATATATTTT. V is TRBV12-3 or TRBV12-4 and J is TRBJ1-3; maybe TRBD1 (5 bases). V lost 7 bases to trimming and J lost 0 bases, with 13 bases between them. CDR3 length: 15 amino acids.

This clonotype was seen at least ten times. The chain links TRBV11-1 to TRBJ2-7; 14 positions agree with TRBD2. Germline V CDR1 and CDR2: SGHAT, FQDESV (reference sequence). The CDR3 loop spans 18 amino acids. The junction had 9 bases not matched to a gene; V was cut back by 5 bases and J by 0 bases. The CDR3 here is CASSPGTSGGPSSYEQYF. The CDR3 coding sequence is TGTGCCAGCAGCCCAGGGACTAGCGGGGGCCCTAGCTCCTACGAGCAGTACTTC.

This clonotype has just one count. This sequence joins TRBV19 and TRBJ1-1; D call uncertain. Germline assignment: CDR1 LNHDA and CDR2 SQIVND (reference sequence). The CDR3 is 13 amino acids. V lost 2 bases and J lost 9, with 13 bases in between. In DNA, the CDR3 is TGTGCCAGTAGTATAAGGCAGGACGGACAAGCTTTCTTT. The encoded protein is CASSIRQDGQAFF.

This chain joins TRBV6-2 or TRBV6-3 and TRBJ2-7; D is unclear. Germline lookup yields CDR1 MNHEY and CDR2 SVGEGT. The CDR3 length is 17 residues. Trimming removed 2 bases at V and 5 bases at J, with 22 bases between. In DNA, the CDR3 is TGTGCCAGCAGTTACCCGTCTCGCGGACCTACCACGCACGAGCAGTACTTC. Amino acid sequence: CASSYPSRGPTTHEQYF.

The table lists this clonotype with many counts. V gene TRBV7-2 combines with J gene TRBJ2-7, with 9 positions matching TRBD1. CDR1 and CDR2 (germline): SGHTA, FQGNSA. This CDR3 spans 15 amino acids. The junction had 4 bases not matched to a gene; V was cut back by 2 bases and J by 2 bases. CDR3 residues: CASSLYRGPPYEQYF. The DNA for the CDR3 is TGTGCCAGCAGCTTATACAGGGGGCCTCCCTACGAGCAGTACTTC. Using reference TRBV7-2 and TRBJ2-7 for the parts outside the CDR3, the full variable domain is GAGVSQSPSNKVTEKGKDVELRCDPISGHTALYWYRQSLGQGLEFLIYFQGNSAPDKSGLPSDRFSAERTGGSVSTLTIQRTQQEDSAVYLCASSLYRGPPYEQYFGPGTRLTVT.

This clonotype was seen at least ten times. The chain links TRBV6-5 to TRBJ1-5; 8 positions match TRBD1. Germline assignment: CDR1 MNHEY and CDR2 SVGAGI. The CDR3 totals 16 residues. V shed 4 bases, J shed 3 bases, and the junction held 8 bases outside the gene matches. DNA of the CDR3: TGTGCCAGCAGTTTTAAGGGACAGGCGCCCAATCAGCCCCAGCATTTT. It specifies CASSFKGQAPNQPQHF.

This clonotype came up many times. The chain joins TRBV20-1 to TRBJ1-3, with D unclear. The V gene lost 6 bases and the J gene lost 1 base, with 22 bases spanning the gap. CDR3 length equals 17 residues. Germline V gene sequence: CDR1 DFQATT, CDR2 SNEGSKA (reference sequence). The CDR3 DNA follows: TGCAGTGCCGATGGGAGAGGTTCCTCGGATTCTGGAAACACCATATATTTT. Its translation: CSADGRGSSDSGNTIYF.

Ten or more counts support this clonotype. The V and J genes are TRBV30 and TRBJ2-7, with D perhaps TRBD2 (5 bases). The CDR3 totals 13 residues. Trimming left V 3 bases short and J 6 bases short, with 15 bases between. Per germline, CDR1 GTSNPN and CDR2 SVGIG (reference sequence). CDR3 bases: TGTGCCTGGAGCGGGCTAGCCTCGCGCGAGCAGTACTTC. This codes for CAWSGLASREQYF.

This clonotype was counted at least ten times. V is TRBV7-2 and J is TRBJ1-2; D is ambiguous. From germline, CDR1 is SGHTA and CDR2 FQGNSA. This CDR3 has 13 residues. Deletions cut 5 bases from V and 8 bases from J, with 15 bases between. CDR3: CASSKGGSAGYTF. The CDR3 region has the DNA TGTGCCAGCAGCAAAGGAGGATCAGCGGGCTACACCTTC.

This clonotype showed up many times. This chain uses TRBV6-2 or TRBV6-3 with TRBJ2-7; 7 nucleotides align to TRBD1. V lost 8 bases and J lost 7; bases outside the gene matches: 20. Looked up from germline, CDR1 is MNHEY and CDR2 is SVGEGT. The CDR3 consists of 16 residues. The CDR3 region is CASSEILGTGVWEQYF. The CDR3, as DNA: TGTGCCAGCTCTGAAATTCTAGGTACAGGGGTCTGGGAGCAGTACTTC.

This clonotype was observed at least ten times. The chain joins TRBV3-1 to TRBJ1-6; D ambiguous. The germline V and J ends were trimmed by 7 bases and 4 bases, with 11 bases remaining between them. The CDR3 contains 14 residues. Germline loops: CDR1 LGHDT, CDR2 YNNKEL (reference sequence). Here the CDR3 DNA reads TGTGCCAGCACACCCGACGGTTATAATTCACCCCTCCACTTT. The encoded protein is CASTPDGYNSPLHF.

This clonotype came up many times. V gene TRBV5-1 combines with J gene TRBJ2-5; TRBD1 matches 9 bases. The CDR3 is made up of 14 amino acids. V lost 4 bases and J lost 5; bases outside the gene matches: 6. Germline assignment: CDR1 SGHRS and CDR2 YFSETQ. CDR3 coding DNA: TGCGCCAGCAGCCCCCGGACAGGGGACGAGACCCAGTACTTC. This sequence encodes CASSPRTGDETQYF.

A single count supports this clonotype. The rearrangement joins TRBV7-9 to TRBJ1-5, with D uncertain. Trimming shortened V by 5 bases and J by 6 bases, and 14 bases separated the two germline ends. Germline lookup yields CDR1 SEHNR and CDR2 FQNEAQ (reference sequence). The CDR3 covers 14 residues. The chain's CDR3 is CASSPLGIGQPQHF. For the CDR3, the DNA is TGTGCCAGCAGCCCCCTTGGGATTGGTCAGCCCCAGCATTTT.

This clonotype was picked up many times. CDR3 bases: TGTGCCACCAGTGACTACCGGGCGGGAGTCGGCGAGCAGTACTTC. Protein: CATSDYRAGVGEQYF. The gene calls are TRBV24-1 and TRBJ2-7; TRBD2 aligns across 7 bases. Germline CDR1 and CDR2: KGHDR and SFDVKD. The CDR3 covers 15 residues. After removal of 4 bases from V and 6 bases from J, the junction contained 11 bases not matched to a gene.

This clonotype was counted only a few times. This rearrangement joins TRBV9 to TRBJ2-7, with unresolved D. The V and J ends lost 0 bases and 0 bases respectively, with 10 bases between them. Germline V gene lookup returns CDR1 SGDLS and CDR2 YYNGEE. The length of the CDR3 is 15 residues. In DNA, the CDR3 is TGTGCCAGCAGCGTAGGGGTTACCAGCTCCTACGAGCAGTACTTC. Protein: CASSVGVTSSYEQYF.

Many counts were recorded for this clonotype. The CDR3 coding sequence is TGTGCCACCAGCAGAGATCGGACAGGGGAGGATCAGCCCCAGCATTTT. Translation gives CATSRDRTGEDQPQHF. The V gene is TRBV15, the J gene TRBJ1-5; 9 bases are a match to TRBD1. Trimming took 0 bases from V and 5 from J; bases not matched to a gene: 5. Germline lookup yields CDR1 LNHNV and CDR2 YYDKDF (reference sequence). The CDR3 extends over 16 amino acids.

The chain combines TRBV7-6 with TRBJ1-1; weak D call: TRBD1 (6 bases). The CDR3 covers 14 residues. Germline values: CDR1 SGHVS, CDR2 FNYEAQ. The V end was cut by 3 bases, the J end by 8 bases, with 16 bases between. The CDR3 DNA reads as TGTGCCAGCAGCTTTTCACCGGGACAATCAGAAGCTTTCTTT. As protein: CASSFSPGQSEAFF. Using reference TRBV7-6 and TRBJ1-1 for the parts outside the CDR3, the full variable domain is GAGVSQSPRYKVTKRGQDVALRCDPISGHVSLYWYRQALGQGPEFLTYFNYEAQQDKSGLPNDRFSAERPEGSISTLTIQRTEQRDSAMYRCASSFSPGQSEAFFGQGTRLTVV.

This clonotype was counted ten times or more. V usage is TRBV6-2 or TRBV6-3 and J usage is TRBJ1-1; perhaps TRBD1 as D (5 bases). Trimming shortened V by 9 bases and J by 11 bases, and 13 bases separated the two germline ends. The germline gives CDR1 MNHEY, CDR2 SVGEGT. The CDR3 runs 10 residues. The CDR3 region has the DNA TGTGCCAGGCAGGGCCTAGAGGCTTTCTTT. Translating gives CARQGLEAFF.

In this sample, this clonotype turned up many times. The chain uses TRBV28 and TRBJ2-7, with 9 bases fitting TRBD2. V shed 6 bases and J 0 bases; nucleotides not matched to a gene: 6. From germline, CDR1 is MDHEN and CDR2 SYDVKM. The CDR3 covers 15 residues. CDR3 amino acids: CASSASGGSSYEQYF. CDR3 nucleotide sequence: TGTGCCAGCAGCGCGAGCGGGGGGAGCTCCTACGAGCAGTACTTC.

CDR3 bases: TGCAGCGTTGTGGCCGGGAATGGCTACACCTTC. This translates into CSVVAGNGYTF. The chain joins TRBV29-1 to TRBJ1-2; D is unclear. V was pared by 4 bases and J by 6 bases, with 9 bases between. Germline CDR1 reads SQVTM; CDR2 reads ANQGSEA. CDR3 length: 11 amino acids. Supplemented by reference TRBV29-1 and TRBJ1-2, the full variable domain reads SAVISQKPSRDICQRGTSLTIQCQVDSQVTMMFWYRQQPGQSLTLIATANQGSEATYESGFVIDKFPISRPNLTFSTLTVSNMSPEDSSIYLCSVVAGNGYTFGSGTRLTVV.

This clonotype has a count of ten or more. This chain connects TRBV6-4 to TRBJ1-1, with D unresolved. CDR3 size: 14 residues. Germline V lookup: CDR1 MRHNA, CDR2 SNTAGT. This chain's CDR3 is CGPKGREVNTEAFF. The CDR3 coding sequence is TGTGGACCGAAGGGCCGGGAGGTGAACACTGAAGCTTTCTTT.

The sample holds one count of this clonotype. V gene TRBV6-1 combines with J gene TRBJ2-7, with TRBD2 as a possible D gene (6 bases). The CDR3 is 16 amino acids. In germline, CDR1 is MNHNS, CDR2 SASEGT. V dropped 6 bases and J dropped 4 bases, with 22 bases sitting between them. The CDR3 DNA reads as TGTGCCAGCAGGGACGAGAACCGGGACGGACTATACGAGCAGTACTTC. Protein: CASRDENRDGLYEQYF.

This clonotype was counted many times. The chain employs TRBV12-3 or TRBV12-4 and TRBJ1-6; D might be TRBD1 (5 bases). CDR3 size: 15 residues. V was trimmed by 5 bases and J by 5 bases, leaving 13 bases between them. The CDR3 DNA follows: TGTGCCAGCAGTATGGGACCCGGGCATAATTCACCCCTCCACTTT. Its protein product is CASSMGPGHNSPLHF.

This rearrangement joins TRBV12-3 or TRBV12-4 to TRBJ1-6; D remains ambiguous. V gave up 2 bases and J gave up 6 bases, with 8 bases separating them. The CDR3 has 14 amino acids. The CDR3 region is CASSLRMFNSPLHF. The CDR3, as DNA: TGTGCCAGCAGTTTAAGAATGTTTAATTCACCCCTCCACTTT.